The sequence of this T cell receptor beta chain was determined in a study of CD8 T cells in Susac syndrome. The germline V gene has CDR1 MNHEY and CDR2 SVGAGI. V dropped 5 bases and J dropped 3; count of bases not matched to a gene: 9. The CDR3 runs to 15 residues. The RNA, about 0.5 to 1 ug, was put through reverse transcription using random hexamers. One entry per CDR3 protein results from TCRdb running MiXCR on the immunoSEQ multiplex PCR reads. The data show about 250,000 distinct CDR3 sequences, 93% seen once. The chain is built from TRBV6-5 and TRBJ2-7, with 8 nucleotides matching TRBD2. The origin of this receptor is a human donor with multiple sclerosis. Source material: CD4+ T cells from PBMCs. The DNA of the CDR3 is TGTGCCAGCAGTCCCACCTTCGGGAGGGTCTACGAGCAGTACTTC. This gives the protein CASSPTFGRVYEQYF.